A single sample is the source of the 19 T cell receptor beta chains below, sequenced in a study of cytomegalovirus exposure and HLA in healthy donors. It was with 60 Vbeta and 13 Jbeta primers that the PCR ran. The protocol was immunoSEQ multiplex PCR, while the TCRdb copy is restricted to in-frame clones and leaves out a portion. The sample lists around 190,000 clones; about 81% were seen once. Input material: PBMCs. These receptor sequences come from a man aged 30 to 39 in good health and CMV-seropositive.

The rearrangement uses TRBV5-1 and TRBJ2-2; possible D gene TRBD2, 5 bases. The CDR3 is 16 amino acids. Trimming stripped 4 bases from V and 0 bases from J, with 13 bases between. The germline CDR1 and CDR2 sequences are SGHRS and YFSETQ. CDR3 protein: CASSRGGGSNTGELFF. CDR3 sequence (DNA): TGCGCCAGCAGCCGAGGTGGAGGATCGAACACCGGGGAGCTGTTTTTT.

The chain recombines TRBV6-1 with TRBJ2-7; no firm D call. V was cut by 7 bases and J by 5 bases, with 9 bases left in between. The CDR3 length is 11 residues. The germline V gene has CDR1 MNHNS and CDR2 SASEGT. The CDR3 is CASTRTDEQYF. CDR3 DNA: TGTGCCAGCACTCGAACGGACGAGCAGTACTTC.

This clone was seen more than once but under ten times. The rearrangement joins TRBV7-3 to TRBJ2-5, with 11 positions matching TRBD2. The CDR3 runs to 15 residues. Germline V gene data show CDR1 as SGHTA and CDR2 as FQGTGA. Trimming took 3 bases from V and 5 from J; bases not matched to a gene: 5. CDR3 DNA sequence: TGTGCCAGCAGCTTGTTAGCGGGGGGGCGGGAGACCCAGTACTTC. Amino acids: CASSLLAGGRETQYF.

The CDR3 DNA is TGTGCCAGCAGCTTGGGCCCCTTCGAGCTCCACTTT. Translation gives CASSLGPFELHF. The chain carries TRBV5-6 and TRBJ1-6; no clear D gene. The CDR3 covers 12 residues. Trimming pared 0 bases from V and 16 bases from J, leaving 11 bases between. CDR1 and CDR2 (germline): SGHDT, YYEEEE.

V gene TRBV9 combines with J gene TRBJ2-3, with TRBD2 matching 7 bases. This CDR3 is built from 14 residues. Trimming took 4 bases from V and 6 from J; bases not matched to a gene: 8. Germline V gene lookup returns CDR1 SGDLS and CDR2 YYNGEE. CDR3 bases: TGTGCCAGCAGCACTTCCGGGACTACGGATACGCAGTATTTT. This encodes CASSTSGTTDTQYF.

J is TRBJ2-7 and V is TRBV5-4, with 9 bases lining up with TRBD2. CDR1 SGHNT and CDR2 YYREEE come from the germline V gene (reference sequence). The CDR3 is made up of 13 amino acids. Losses at the gene ends were 0 bases for V and 12 bases for J; bases not matched to a gene: 7. Here the CDR3 reads CASSLDRREGRYF. DNA for the CDR3: TGTGCCAGCAGCTTGGATCGGCGGGAGGGTCGGTACTTC. Supplemented by reference TRBV5-4 and TRBJ2-7, the full variable domain reads ETGVTQSPTHLIKTRGQQVTLRCSSQSGHNTVSWYQQALGQGPQFIFQYYREEENGRGNFPPRFSGLQFPNYSSELNVNALELDDSALYLCASSLDRREGRYFGPGTRLTVT.

The rearrangement joins TRBV19 to TRBJ1-2; possibly TRBD1 for D (5 bases). The CDR3 covers 15 residues. Germline loops: CDR1 LNHDA, CDR2 SQIVND (reference sequence). The V gene lost 7 bases and the J gene lost 10 bases, with 25 bases spanning the gap. The CDR3 reads CASIAGRAGTKDYTF. The CDR3 nucleotides read TGTGCCAGTATCGCGGGGCGGGCCGGGACCAAGGACTACACCTTC. The complete variable domain, with remaining parts taken from reference TRBV19 and TRBJ1-2, reads DGGITQSPKYLFRKEGQNVTLSCEQNLNHDAMYWYRQDPGQGLRLIYYSQIVNDFQKGDIAEGYSVSREKKESFPLTVTSAQKNPTAFYLCASIAGRAGTKDYTFGSGTRLTVV.

CDR3 residues: CASSSGGSSYEQYF. As DNA, the CDR3 is TGTGCCAGCAGTAGCGGAGGGAGCTCCTACGAGCAGTACTTC. The V gene is TRBV9, the J gene TRBJ2-7, with a weak D call TRBD2 (6 bases). CDR1 and CDR2 from the germline V gene are SGDLS and YYNGEE. The CDR3 has 14 residues. With 5 bases removed from V and 0 bases from J, the gap between germline ends came to 12 bases.

V is TRBV6-1 and J is TRBJ2-7; TRBD2 might be the D (6 bases). Looked up from germline, CDR1 is MNHNS and CDR2 is SASEGT. V shed 2 bases and J shed 4 bases, with 15 bases lying between them. This CDR3 is 15 amino acids long. The CDR3 loop is CASSESSGSWYEQYF. CDR3 coding DNA: TGTGCCAGCAGTGAATCGTCCGGGAGTTGGTACGAGCAGTACTTC.

This clone occurred a few times. V usage is TRBV27 and J usage is TRBJ2-1; the match to TRBD2 covers 8 bases. There are 20 residues in the CDR3. V trimming: 0 bases; J trimming: 8 bases; junction bases outside the gene matches: 21. Germline V lookup: CDR1 MNHEY, CDR2 SMNVEV (reference sequence). The CDR3 DNA follows: TGTGCCAGCAGTTTATCCCCTATAAGCGGGAGTTACCTCAACGGGGATGAGCAGTTCTTC. It is translated as CASSLSPISGSYLNGDEQFF.

The chain recombines TRBV19 with TRBJ1-5, with 8 bases matching TRBD1. The CDR3 loop spans 14 amino acids. V shed 5 bases and J 3 bases; nucleotides not matched to a gene: 3. The germline V gene has CDR1 LNHDA and CDR2 SQIVND (reference sequence). CDR3 nucleotide sequence: TGTGCCAGTAGTCCGGGACAGGCCAATCAGCCCCAGCATTTT. Amino acid sequence: CASSPGQANQPQHF.

This chain joins TRBV4-2 and TRBJ2-2; D might be TRBD1 (5 bases). CDR1 is LGHNA and CDR2 is YNFKEQ in the germline V gene. The CDR3 sequence is 13 residues long. Trimming left V 6 bases short and J 3 bases short, with 8 bases between. CDR3 bases: TGTGCCAGCAGGGACATTTACACCGGGGAGCTGTTTTTT. This encodes CASRDIYTGELFF.

The genes are TRBV9 and TRBJ2-1, with D possibly TRBD2 on 5 matching bases. The V gene lost 3 bases and the J gene lost 9 bases, with 13 bases spanning the gap. Germline CDR1 is SGDLS and CDR2 is YYNGEE. The CDR3 extends over 13 amino acids. DNA for the CDR3: TGTGCCAGCAGCGACACGGCCGCGGGTGAGCAGTTCTTC. Translating it yields CASSDTAAGEQFF.

This clone turned up a few times. DNA for the CDR3: TGTGCCAGCAGGGGACAGGGTATTGAAAAACTGTTTTTT. Translated, it gives CASRGQGIEKLFF. J is TRBJ1-4 and V is TRBV6-5; 9 nucleotides line up with TRBD1. The CDR3 has 13 amino acids. V was clipped by 6 bases and J by 7 bases; unmatched bases: 3. Germline values: CDR1 MNHEY, CDR2 SVGAGI.

This sequence joins TRBV11-3 and TRBJ2-2, with 9 bases matching TRBD2. V was pared by 2 bases and J by 2 bases, with 6 bases of the junction left unmatched. CDR3 size: 17 residues. CDR1 and CDR2 (germline): SGHNT, YENEEA. CDR3 sequence reads: CASSLPSGGTNTGELFF. In nucleotides, the CDR3 is TGTGCCAGCAGCTTACCCAGCGGGGGGACCAACACCGGGGAGCTGTTTTTT.

The V and J genes are TRBV27 and TRBJ2-7, with D maybe TRBD1 (6 bases). CDR3 length: 15 amino acids. Trimming took 1 base from V and 0 from J, leaving 10 bases between them. The germline V gene encodes CDR1 MNHEY and CDR2 SMNVEV (reference sequence). The chain's CDR3 is CASSLLGDISYEQYF. The DNA for the CDR3 is TGTGCCAGCAGTTTATTGGGGGACATCTCCTACGAGCAGTACTTC.

The rearrangement uses TRBV4-2 and TRBJ2-2; weak D call: TRBD1 (6 bases). The CDR3 consists of 15 residues. The V gene's germline CDR1 is LGHNA and CDR2 YNFKEQ. V gave up 4 bases and J gave up 5 bases, with 14 bases separating them. CDR3 residues: CASSRSTGTTGELFF. CDR3 coding DNA: TGTGCCAGCAGCCGTTCTACAGGGACGACCGGGGAGCTGTTTTTT.

In this sample, this clone turned up a few times. The rearrangement links TRBV28 to TRBJ2-3, with 11 bases aligning to TRBD2. This CDR3 has 15 amino acids. Germline values: CDR1 MDHEN, CDR2 SYDVKM. Losses at the gene ends were 7 bases for V and 4 bases for J; bases not matched to a gene: 7. The CDR3: CASTPLAGGPDTQYF. As DNA, the CDR3 is TGTGCCAGCACTCCCTTAGCGGGAGGGCCAGATACGCAGTATTTT.

The chain is built from TRBV7-2 and TRBJ1-1; tentative D call: TRBD1 (5 bases). The CDR3 contains 16 residues. CDR1 is SGHTA and CDR2 is FQGNSA in the germline V gene. Trimming stripped 2 bases from V and 2 bases from J, with 15 bases between. The DNA of the CDR3 is TGTGCCAGCAGCTTATGGGGACTCAAACCAAACACTGAAGCTTTCTTT. Amino acids: CASSLWGLKPNTEAFF.